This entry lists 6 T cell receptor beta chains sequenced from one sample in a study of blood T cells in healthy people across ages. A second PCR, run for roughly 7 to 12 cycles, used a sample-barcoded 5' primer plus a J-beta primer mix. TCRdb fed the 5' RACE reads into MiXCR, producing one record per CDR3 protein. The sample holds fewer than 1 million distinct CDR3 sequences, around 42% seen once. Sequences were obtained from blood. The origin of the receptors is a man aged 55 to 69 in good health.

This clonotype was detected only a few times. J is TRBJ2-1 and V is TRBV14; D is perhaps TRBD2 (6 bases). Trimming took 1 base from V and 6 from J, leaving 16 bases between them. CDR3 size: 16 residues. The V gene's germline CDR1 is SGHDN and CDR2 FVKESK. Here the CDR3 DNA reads TGTGCCAGCAGCCAAGGCGGGATATCCCCGGGCAATGAGCAGTTCTTC. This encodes CASSQGGISPGNEQFF.

In DNA, the CDR3 is TGTGCCAGCAGCCATTTAACTGGGGCCAACGTCCTGACTTTC. This codes for CASSHLTGANVLTF. The chain uses TRBV7-9 and TRBJ2-6; D is undetermined. Per the germline V gene, CDR1 is SEHNR and CDR2 is FQNEAQ (reference sequence). The CDR3 is made up of 14 amino acids. With 5 bases removed from V and 2 bases from J, the gap between germline ends came to 7 bases.

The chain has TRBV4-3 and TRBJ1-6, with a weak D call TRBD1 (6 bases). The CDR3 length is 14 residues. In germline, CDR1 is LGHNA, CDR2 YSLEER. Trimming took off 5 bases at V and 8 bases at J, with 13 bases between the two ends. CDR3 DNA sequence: TGCGCCAGCAGCTACAGGGTTGAGGATTCACCCCTCCACTTT. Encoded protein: CASSYRVEDSPLHF.

This chain's CDR3 is CASSPSGGGNGYTF. CDR3 DNA: TGTGCCAGCAGCCCCTCAGGGGGAGGGAATGGCTACACCTTC. The chain has TRBV7-9 and TRBJ1-2; 7 bases are a match to TRBD1. With 5 bases clipped from V and 6 bases from J, the junction kept 9 bases outside the gene matches. Per germline, CDR1 SEHNR and CDR2 FQNEAQ (reference sequence). The CDR3 runs 14 residues.

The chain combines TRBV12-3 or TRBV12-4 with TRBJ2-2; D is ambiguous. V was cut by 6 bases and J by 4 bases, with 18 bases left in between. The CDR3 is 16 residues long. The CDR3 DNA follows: TGTGCCAGCAGCCCCCGGCACCCGTTGGGCACCGGGGAGCTGTTTTTT. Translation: CASSPRHPLGTGELFF.

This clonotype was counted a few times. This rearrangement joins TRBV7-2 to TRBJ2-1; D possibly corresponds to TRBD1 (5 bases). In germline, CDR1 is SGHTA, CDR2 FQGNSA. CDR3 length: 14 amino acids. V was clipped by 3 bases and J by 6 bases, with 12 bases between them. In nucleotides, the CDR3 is TGTGCCAGCAGCTTCGACAGACCCTCCAATGAGCAGTTCTTC. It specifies CASSFDRPSNEQFF.